Presented here are 2 T cell receptor beta chains from one specimen sequenced in a study of blood T cell repertoires in COVID-19 (TCRdb year 2020). The library came from the immunoSEQ multiplex PCR assay. TCRdb obtained this table from immuneACCESS and retained in-frame rearrangements with V and J assigned. These tables miss some clones; where compared with another copy, unresolved V genes account for less than half of the shortfall, and the remainder is unexplained. In this sample the table shows some 180,000 clones, roughly 83% of which occur a single time. The ten largest clones capture 6.5% to 9% of the sample. Input material: peripheral blood. The origin of the receptors is a woman aged 40 to 55 with COVID-19, enrolled during active disease.

The V call is TRBV5-1, the J call TRBJ1-2; tentative D call: TRBD1 (5 bases). Trimming removed 0 bases at V and 8 bases at J, with 14 bases between. Per the germline V gene, CDR1 is SGHRS and CDR2 is YFSETQ. The length of the CDR3 is 14 residues. The CDR3 loop is CASSLELAGQGYTF. The CDR3 nucleotides are TGCGCCAGCAGCTTGGAGTTGGCAGGGCAAGGCTACACCTTC.

The rearrangement joins TRBV19 to TRBJ2-1; the match to TRBD1 covers 7 bases. Germline V gene data show CDR1 as LNHDA and CDR2 as SQIVND (reference sequence). V was clipped by 3 bases and J by 5 bases; unmatched bases: 4. The CDR3 consists of 14 residues. The CDR3 sequence: CASSIRGRNNEQFF. The CDR3 bases are TGTGCCAGTAGTATTAGGGGGCGGAACAATGAGCAGTTCTTC.